This TCR beta chain was found in a study of CD8+ T cells in alopecia areata (dated by TCRdb to 2016 to 2019). Notes on the research overall: Treated patients were enrolled in an open-label pilot trial of oral tofacitinib, 5 to 10 mg twice daily, for moderate-to-severe alopecia areata. Patients stayed on tofacitinib for 6 to 18 months and then had 6 months of follow-up off drug so that delayed response and recurrence could be assessed. Disease severity in treated patients was measured with the SALT score, which quantifies the percentage of affected scalp surface area. High-throughput TCRbeta sequencing was used to examine T cell clonal expansion in alopecia areata in both the C3H/HeJ mouse model and human patients. Human TCRbeta sequencing covered scalp tissue and sorted CD4+ and CD8+ peripheral blood T cells from patchy and totalis/universalis alopecia areata patients and healthy controls. Tofacitinib-treated patients had biopsies at baseline and at 4 and 24 weeks of treatment, with a later scalp biopsy in several patients. Clonality in the scalp was compared among normal scalp (n=4), patchy alopecia areata scalp (n=8), and alopecia totalis/universalis scalp (n=8). RNA came from the PAXgene miRNA kit for fixed scalp, the miRNeasy kit for PBMCs, and the RNeasy kit for mouse skin. TCRbeta CDR3 regions were amplified by immunoSEQ multiplex PCR with 35 Vbeta forward and 13 Jbeta reverse primers.

Overall study outcomes, separate from this receptor: Many expanded lesional clones persisted in scalp and blood during tofacitinib treatment, which may partly explain relapse after stopping treatment. Unlike mouse skin, which is dominated by gammadelta T cells, normal human skin has resident alphabeta T cells that are also sequenced, and this complicates analysis of the scalp TCR repertoire. The treated cohort was small, with a single nonresponder, so links between baseline CD8+ expansion and response need larger studies. Compared with normal scalp, lesional scalp had higher clonality and more expanded CD8+ clones, particularly in alopecia totalis/universalis, a pattern that suggests antigenic drive. Compared with mice, TCR sequences shared between patients were less clear, possibly partly because of HLA diversity across the patient population. With tofacitinib, both scalp clonality and the number of expanded CD8+ clones among the top 100 scalp clones went down significantly.

The time point label, read with the paper, signifies: around 28 days on oral tofacitinib. The treatment or condition label for this specimen denotes: oral pan-JAK inhibitor, 5-10 mg twice daily. From alopecia areata patients, peripheral blood was collected along with lesional scalp punch biopsies. After PBMCs were isolated by density centrifugation and stained for CD3, CD4 and CD8, a FACSAria was used to sort CD4+ and CD8+ T cells. The library was built by means of the immunoSEQ multiplex PCR assay. For TCR sequencing, RNA was extracted from every sample and reverse transcribed into cDNA to serve as template. First-strand cDNA was synthesized using SuperScript III with a 2:1 mix of oligo-dT and random hexamers. Amplification bias was assessed with a synthetic immune receptor repertoire, and residual bias was removed computationally. Per the authors' processing: Raw reads were preprocessed for error removal, and CDR3 was defined according to IMGT conventions as running from the conserved cysteine to phenylalanine. Clonality was computed by normalizing Shannon entropy by log2 of the number of productive unique TCRs and subtracting the result from 1. Whether scalp clones were CD4 or CD8 was inferred by matching scalp TCRbeta sequences against CD4 and CD8 repertoires sorted from blood. Imported from immuneACCESS, the table was reduced by TCRdb to in-frame sequences with V and J called. These copies leave out some clones; in studies compared against another copy, an unresolved V gene accounts for under half, and the cause of the remainder is not known. The V and J calls and clone size were taken over from that table, and D and trimming were inferred from the DNA. A total of approximately 210,000 clones appear in this sample, 45% to 75% of them only once. The ten biggest clones cover approximately 3.3% of the sample.

In the case of this clone: Its cognate antigen has yet to be identified. Base qualities are missing; no much larger clone stands one base away.

Per the germline V gene (reference sequence), GTSNPN is the CDR1 and SVGIG is the CDR2. The CDR3, cysteine through phenylalanine, is 13 amino acids long. Only the CDR3 region is kept as DNA, spanning 39 bases read in frame from base 1. The V end loses 4 bases and the J end loses 4 bases, and a stretch of 11 bases separates them. This sample comprised CD4+ T cells sorted from blood, obtained at week 4, from a patient treated with tofacitinib. The receptor chain draws on TRBV30 and TRBJ1-5, with an unclear D gene assignment. This TCR was recovered from a human donor with alopecia areata. The CDR3 in this case is CAWNRALNQPQHF. Here is the DNA: TGTGCCTGGAACCGGGCCTTAAATCAGCCCCAGCATTTT.